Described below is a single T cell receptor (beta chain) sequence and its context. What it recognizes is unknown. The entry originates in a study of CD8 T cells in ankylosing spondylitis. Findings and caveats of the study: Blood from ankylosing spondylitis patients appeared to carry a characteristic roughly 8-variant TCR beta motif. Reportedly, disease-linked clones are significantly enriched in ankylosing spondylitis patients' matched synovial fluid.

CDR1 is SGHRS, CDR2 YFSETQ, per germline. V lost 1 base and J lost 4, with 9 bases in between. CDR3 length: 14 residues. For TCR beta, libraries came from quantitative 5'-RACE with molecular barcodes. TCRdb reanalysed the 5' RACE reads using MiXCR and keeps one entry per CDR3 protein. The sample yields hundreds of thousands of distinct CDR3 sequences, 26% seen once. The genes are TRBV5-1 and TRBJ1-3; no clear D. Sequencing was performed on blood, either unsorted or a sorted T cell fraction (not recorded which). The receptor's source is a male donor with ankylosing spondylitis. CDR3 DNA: TGCGCCAGCAGCTTGTGGCCCGCGGGAAACACCATATATTTT. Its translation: CASSLWPAGNTIYF.